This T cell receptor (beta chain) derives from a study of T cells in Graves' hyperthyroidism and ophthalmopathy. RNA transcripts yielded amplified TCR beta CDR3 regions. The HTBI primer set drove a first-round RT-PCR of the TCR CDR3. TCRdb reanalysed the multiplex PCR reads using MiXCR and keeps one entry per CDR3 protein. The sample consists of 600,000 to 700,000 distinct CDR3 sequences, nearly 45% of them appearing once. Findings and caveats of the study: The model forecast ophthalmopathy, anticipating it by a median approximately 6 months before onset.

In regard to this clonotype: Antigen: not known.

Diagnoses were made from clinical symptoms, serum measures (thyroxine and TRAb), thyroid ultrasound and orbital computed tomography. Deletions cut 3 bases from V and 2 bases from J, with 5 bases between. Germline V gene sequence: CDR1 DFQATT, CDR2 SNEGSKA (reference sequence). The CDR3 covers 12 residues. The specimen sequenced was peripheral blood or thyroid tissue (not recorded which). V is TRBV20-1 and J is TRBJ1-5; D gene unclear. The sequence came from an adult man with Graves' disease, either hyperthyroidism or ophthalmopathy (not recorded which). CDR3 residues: CSASSGNQPQHF. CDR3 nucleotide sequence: TGCAGTGCTAGTTCGGGCAATCAGCCCCAGCATTTT.